These 5 T cell receptor beta chains originate from one sample sequenced in a study of blood T cell repertoires in COVID-19. Clones were sequenced by immunoSEQ multiplex PCR, and TCRdb holds only the in-frame ones, with some missing. The data show approximately 93,000 clones, about two thirds seen once. Specimen: peripheral blood. Source of these receptors: a woman aged 80 or over with acute or convalescent COVID-19.

There are a few counts of this clone. The chain links TRBV10-3 to TRBJ1-2; D gene unclear. The CDR3 has 13 amino acids. CDR1 is ENHRY and CDR2 is SYGVKD in the germline V gene. The V and J ends lost 3 bases and 8 bases respectively, with 13 bases between them. This chain's CDR3 is CAISDSRDRGYTF. CDR3 sequence (DNA): TGTGCCATCAGTGATTCCCGAGATCGGGGCTACACCTTC.

This clone was recorded only once. The chain is built from TRBV6-6 and TRBJ2-5; 9 bases match TRBD1. Trimming cost V 6 bases and J 4 bases; bases outside gene matches: 6. The CDR3 extends over 14 amino acids. In germline, CDR1 is MNHNY, CDR2 SVGAGI (reference sequence). The CDR3 here is CASSRRGQGETQYF. The CDR3 DNA is TGTGCCAGCAGCCGCCGGGGACAGGGAGAGACCCAGTACTTC.

About this clone: The same CDR3 arises from other DNA sequences in this sample as well. This chain links TRBV3-1 (or the pseudogene TRBV3-2) with TRBJ1-1, with D possibly being TRBD1 (5 bases). V lost 3 bases to trimming and J lost 3 bases, with 11 bases between them. The CDR3 loop spans 14 amino acids. The germline CDR1 and CDR2 sequences are LGHDT and YNNKEL (reference sequence). The DNA for the CDR3 is TGTGCCAGCAGCCAGGCGGGGGGGGACACTGAAGCTTTCTTT. Its protein is CASSQAGGDTEAFF.

This clone was recorded only once. The V and J genes are TRBV5-1 and TRBJ2-5; maybe TRBD2 (5 bases). Germline V gene sequence: CDR1 SGHRS, CDR2 YFSETQ. V dropped 0 bases and J dropped 4 bases, with 7 bases sitting between them. The CDR3 spans 13 residues. CDR3 sequence (DNA): TGCGCCAGCAGCTTGGAAGGGAGAGAGACCCAGTACTTC. Protein: CASSLEGRETQYF.

The chain employs TRBV5-8 and TRBJ1-1; the D is unclear. The ends were cut back, 4 bases at V and 6 bases at J, with 22 bases in the middle. Germline lookup yields CDR1 SGHTS and CDR2 YDEGEE. CDR3 length equals 16 residues. CDR3 bases: TGTGCCAGCAGCATACCCCGGACTTCCCAGTCGGCTGAAGCTTTCTTT. As protein: CASSIPRTSQSAEAFF.